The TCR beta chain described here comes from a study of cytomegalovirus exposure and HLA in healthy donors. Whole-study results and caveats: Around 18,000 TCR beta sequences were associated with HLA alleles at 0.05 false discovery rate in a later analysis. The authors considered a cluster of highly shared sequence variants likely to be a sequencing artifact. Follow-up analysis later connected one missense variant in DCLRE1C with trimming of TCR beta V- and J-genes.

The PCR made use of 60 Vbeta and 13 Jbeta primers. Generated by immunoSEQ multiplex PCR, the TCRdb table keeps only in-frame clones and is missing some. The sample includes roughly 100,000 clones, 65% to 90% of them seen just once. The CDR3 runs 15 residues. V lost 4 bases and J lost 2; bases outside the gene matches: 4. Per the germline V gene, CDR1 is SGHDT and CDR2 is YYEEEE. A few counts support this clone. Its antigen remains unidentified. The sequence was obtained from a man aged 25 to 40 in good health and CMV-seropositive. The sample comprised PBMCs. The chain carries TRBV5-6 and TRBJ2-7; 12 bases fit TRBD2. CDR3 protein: CASSRLAGGTYEQYF. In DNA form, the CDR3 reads TGTGCCAGCAGCCGGCTAGCGGGGGGGACCTACGAGCAGTACTTC.